These T cell receptor beta chains were read from a single sample in a study of graft-versus-host responses after intestinal transplantation. Profiling relied on immunoSEQ multiplex PCR, and the TCRdb table lists in-frame clones only, not all of them. This sample has roughly 100,000 clones, with about 88% found just once. Antigens for these TCRs are unknown. The source material was unstimulated CD4+ T cells sorted from spleen or lymph node cells, sampled before intestinal transplant. The origin of the receptors is a human donor who received an intestinal transplant. The CDR3 runs from the conserved cysteine through the conserved F or W. D genes are given only for firm matches. A clone size is listed for some rows: how often the clone was seen (once, few, many), or a class if it is expanded.

CDR3 | DNA | size | D | J | V
CASSLDRGFSYEQYF | TGTGCCAGCAGCTTAGACAGGGGGTTCTCCTACGAGCAGTACTTC | - | TRBD1 | TRBJ2-7 | TRBV7-6
CASSAPGLAETGNIQYF | TGTGCCAGCAGCGCCCCGGGACTAGCGGAAACCGGGAACATTCAGTACTTC | - | TRBD2 | TRBJ2-4 | TRBV13
CASSLGGTIYF | TGTGCCAGCAGCTTAGGAGGCACCATATATTTT | - | - | TRBJ1-3 | TRBV11-3
CAISGKGTGSYNEQFF | TGTGCCATCAGTGGAAAGGGGACAGGGTCTTACAATGAGCAGTTCTTC | - | TRBD1 | TRBJ2-1 | TRBV10-3
CASSVGGAENQPQHF | TGTGCCAGCAGCGTAGGAGGGGCGGAAAATCAGCCCCAGCATTTT | - | - | TRBJ1-5 | TRBV9
CASSLGLQETQYF | TGTGCCAGCAGCTTAGGCCTACAAGAGACCCAGTACTTC | - | - | TRBJ2-5 | TRBV7-6
CASSLSDTYGYTF | TGTGCCAGCAGCTTGTCGGACACGTATGGCTACACCTTC | - | - | TRBJ1-2 | TRBV5-4
CASSQDIETSSTDTQYF | TGTGCCAGCAGCCAAGATATTGAAACAAGTAGCACAGATACGCAGTATTTT | - | - | TRBJ2-3 | TRBV4-2
CASFSNSGNTIYF | TGTGCCAGTTTTTCTAACTCTGGAAACACCATATATTTT | few | - | TRBJ1-3 | TRBV6-1
CASSPKGSSYGYTF | TGTGCCAGCAGCCCAAAAGGAAGTTCCTATGGCTACACCTTC | - | - | TRBJ1-2 | TRBV7-2
CASSLDGGSAFNTQYF | TGCGCCAGCAGCTTGGACGGCGGGAGTGCCTTTAATACGCAGTATTTT | - | TRBD2 | TRBJ2-3 | TRBV5-1
CAISELAGKIEQYF | TGTGCCATCAGTGAACTAGCGGGAAAGATCGAGCAGTACTTC | - | TRBD2 | TRBJ2-7 | TRBV10-3
CASSWQGLPAFF | TGTGCCAGCAGTTGGCAGGGGCTACCGGCTTTCTTT | few | - | TRBJ1-1 | TRBV28
CASSRTSGRSVEETQYF | TGTGCCAGTAGTAGGACTAGCGGGAGATCGGTAGAGGAGACCCAGTACTTC | - | TRBD2 | TRBJ2-5 | TRBV19
CASSWGQGGYTF | TGTGCCAGCAGTTGGGGACAGGGGGGCTACACCTTC | few | TRBD1 | TRBJ1-2 | TRBV6-5
CASRRTSSSTDTQYF | TGTGCCAGCAGGCGGACTAGCAGTAGCACAGATACGCAGTATTTT | - | TRBD2 | TRBJ2-3 | TRBV7-2
CASSLGVGGDSLPLHF | TGTGCCAGCAGCTTAGGGGTGGGGGGGGATTCGTTACCCCTCCACTTT | - | - | TRBJ1-6 | TRBV7-6
CASSLRQGTEAFF | TGTGCCAGCAGCTTACGGCAGGGCACTGAAGCTTTCTTT | - | - | TRBJ1-1 | TRBV11-2
CASSDGSPGIQEAFF | TGCGCCAGCAGTGATGGGTCTCCGGGTATTCAGGAAGCTTTCTTT | - | - | TRBJ1-1 | TRBV10-1
CASCEVGNYGYTF | TGTGCCAGCTGCGAGGTGGGGAACTATGGCTACACCTTC | - | - | TRBJ1-2 | TRBV6-5
CASSPGQGSSYEQYF | TGCGCCAGCAGTCCCGGACAGGGGAGCTCCTACGAGCAGTACTTC | - | TRBD1 | TRBJ2-7 | TRBV5-1
CASSPRQLAYEQYF | TGTGCCAGCAGTCCCCGACAGTTAGCCTACGAGCAGTACTTC | - | - | TRBJ2-7 | TRBV6-5
CASSLSSPPEAQYF | TGTGCCAGCAGCTTATCGAGTCCCCCAGAGGCCCAGTACTTC | once | - | TRBJ2-5 | TRBV7-7
CASSVSNQPQHF | TGTGCCAGTAGCGTTAGCAATCAGCCCCAGCATTTT | - | - | TRBJ1-5 | TRBV19
CASSRTRDSDTQYF | TGTGCCAGCAGTCGGACCCGGGACTCAGATACGCAGTATTTT | - | - | TRBJ2-3 | TRBV7-3
CASSEQGGSNQPQHF | TGTGCCAGCAGTGAACAGGGGGGTAGCAATCAGCCCCAGCATTTT | - | TRBD1 | TRBJ1-5 | TRBV2
CASSPGTGRPYGYTF | TGTGCCAGCAGTCCCGGGACAGGTCGACCCTATGGCTACACCTTC | few | TRBD1 | TRBJ1-2 | TRBV5-5
CASSHRVNTEAFF | TGTGCCAGCAGTCACAGGGTGAACACTGAAGCTTTCTTT | - | - | TRBJ1-1 | TRBV6-5
CASSLDNQPQHF | TGTGCCAGCAGCTTGGACAATCAGCCCCAGCATTTT | - | - | TRBJ1-5 | TRBV5-4
CASNLPPETQYF | TGTGCCAGCAACCTACCACCGGAGACCCAGTACTTC | - | - | TRBJ2-5 | TRBV2
CASSEDRVGGNTIYF | TGTGCCAGCAGCGAAGACAGGGTGGGTGGAAACACCATATATTTT | - | TRBD1 | TRBJ1-3 | TRBV9
CASRKLAGGSARADTQYF | TGCGCCAGCAGAAAATTAGCGGGAGGTTCCGCCCGAGCAGATACGCAGTATTTT | once | TRBD2 | TRBJ2-3 | TRBV5-1
CASSFPGRSEQFF | TGTGCCAGCAGTTTTCCCGGAAGGAGTGAGCAGTTCTTC | - | - | TRBJ2-1 | TRBV27
CASSLREAGNTIYF | TGTGCCAGCAGCTTGAGGGAAGCTGGAAACACCATATATTTT | - | - | TRBJ1-3 | TRBV4-2
CASSPRLAWETQYF | TGCGCCAGCAGCCCCAGACTAGCGTGGGAGACCCAGTACTTC | - | TRBD2 | TRBJ2-5 | TRBV5-1
CATSKQSKETQYF | TGTGCCACCTCAAAGCAGAGCAAAGAGACCCAGTACTTC | - | - | TRBJ2-5 | TRBV7-3
CASSLHMNTEAFF | TGTGCCAGCAGCTTACACATGAACACTGAAGCTTTCTTT | few | - | TRBJ1-1 | TRBV7-2
CASSMTGVGSPLHF | TGCGCCAGCAGCATGACAGGGGTGGGTTCACCCCTCCACTTT | - | TRBD1 | TRBJ1-6 | TRBV5-1
CASPPASGGSRSGELFF | TGTGCCAGCCCTCCCGCGAGCGGCGGGAGTAGGTCCGGGGAGCTGTTTTTT | - | TRBD2 | TRBJ2-2 | TRBV18
CASSLLLAGGSGSETQYF | TGTGCCAGCAGCTTGTTACTAGCGGGGGGCTCGGGGTCCGAGACCCAGTACTTC | - | TRBD2 | TRBJ2-5 | TRBV5-6
CASSPTAGGYEQYF | TGTGCCAGCAGTCCAACCGCGGGAGGCTACGAGCAGTACTTC | few | TRBD2 | TRBJ2-7 | TRBV6-1
CAGSGGAGGFYEQYF | TGTGCCGGCAGTGGAGGAGCGGGAGGGTTCTACGAGCAGTACTTC | - | TRBD2 | TRBJ2-7 | TRBV2
CASSMPGQGKTQYF | TGTGCCAGTAGTATGCCGGGACAGGGGAAGACCCAGTACTTC | - | TRBD1 | TRBJ2-5 | TRBV19
CASSQDAAGGRATQYF | TGTGCCAGCAGCCAAGATGCAGCGGGGGGGCGGGCGACCCAGTACTTC | - | TRBD2 | TRBJ2-5 | TRBV4-2
CASSLPSGGKETQYF | TGTGCCAGCAGCTTACCTAGCGGGGGGAAAGAGACCCAGTACTTC | - | TRBD2 | TRBJ2-5 | TRBV7-6
CASSSSRDNEQFF | TGTGCCAGCAGCTCCTCTAGGGACAATGAGCAGTTCTTC | once | - | TRBJ2-1 | TRBV7-3
CAIRSLVAATGELFF | TGTGCCATCAGAAGTTTGGTAGCTGCGACCGGGGAGCTGTTTTTT | - | - | TRBJ2-2 | TRBV10-3
CASSSRTRGGQETQYF | TGTGCCAGCAGCTCCAGGACTAGAGGGGGACAAGAGACCCAGTACTTC | - | - | TRBJ2-5 | TRBV11-2
CASSQGPFGQPQHF | TGCGCCAGCAGCCAAGGACCTTTTGGCCAGCCCCAGCATTTT | - | - | TRBJ1-5 | TRBV4-1
CASSLQRTGTGIYNEQFF | TGCGCCAGCAGCTTACAAAGGACAGGGACGGGGATTTACAATGAGCAGTTCTTC | - | TRBD1 | TRBJ2-1 | TRBV5-1